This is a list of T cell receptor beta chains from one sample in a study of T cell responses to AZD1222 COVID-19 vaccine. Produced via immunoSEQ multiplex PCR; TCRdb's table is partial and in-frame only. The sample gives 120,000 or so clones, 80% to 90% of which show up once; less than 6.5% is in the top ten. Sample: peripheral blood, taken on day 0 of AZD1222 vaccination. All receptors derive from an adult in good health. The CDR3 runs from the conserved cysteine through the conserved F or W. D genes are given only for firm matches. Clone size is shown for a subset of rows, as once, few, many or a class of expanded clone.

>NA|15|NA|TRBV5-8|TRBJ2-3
CASSLGQGMVDTQYF
TGTGCCAGCAGCTTGGGGCAGGGTATGGTTGATACGCAGTATTTT
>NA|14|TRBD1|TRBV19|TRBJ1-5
CAGRTGAGNQPQHF
TGTGCCGGGCGCACAGGGGCGGGCAATCAGCCCCAGCATTTT
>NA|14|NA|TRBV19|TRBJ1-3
CATRTEPSGNTIYF
TGTGCCACCCGGACGGAGCCCTCTGGAAACACCATATATTTT
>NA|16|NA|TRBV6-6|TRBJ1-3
CASSYSGRVSGNTIYF
TGTGCCAGCAGTTACTCTGGACGGGTCTCTGGAAACACCATATATTTT
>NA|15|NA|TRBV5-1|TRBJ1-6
CASSWAGGQNSPLHF
TGCGCCAGCAGCTGGGCGGGAGGGCAGAATTCACCCCTCCACTTT
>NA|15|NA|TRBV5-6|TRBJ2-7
CASSAVPTDSYEQYF
TGTGCCAGCAGCGCCGTTCCGACAGACTCCTACGAGCAGTACTTC
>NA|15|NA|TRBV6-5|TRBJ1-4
CASSTQYRANEKLFF
TGTGCCAGCAGTACCCAGTACCGCGCTAATGAAAAACTGTTTTTT
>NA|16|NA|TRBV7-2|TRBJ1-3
CASIPPWPLGGNTIYF
TGTGCCAGCATCCCGCCGTGGCCGCTTGGCGGAAACACCATATATTTT
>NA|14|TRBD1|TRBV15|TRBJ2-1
CATSSGQGANEQFF
TGTGCCACCAGCAGTGGACAGGGGGCCAATGAGCAGTTCTTC
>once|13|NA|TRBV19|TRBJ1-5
CASSSGPNQPQHF
TGTGCCAGCTCTTCTGGACCCAATCAGCCCCAGCATTTT
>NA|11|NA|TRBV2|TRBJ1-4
CASSGREKLFF
TGTGCCAGCAGTGGGAGAGAAAAACTGTTTTTT
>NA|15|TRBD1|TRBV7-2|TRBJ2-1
CASSMGQGIDNEQFF
TGTGCCAGCAGCATGGGACAGGGGATTGACAATGAGCAGTTCTTC
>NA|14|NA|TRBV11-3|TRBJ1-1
CASSLDQGVTEAFF
TGTGCCAGCAGCTTAGACCAGGGAGTCACTGAAGCTTTCTTT
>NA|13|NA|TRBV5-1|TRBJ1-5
CASRVDSNQPQHF
TGCGCCAGCAGGGTGGACAGCAATCAGCCCCAGCATTTT
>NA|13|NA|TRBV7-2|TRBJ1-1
CASSFSLDTEAFF
TGTGCCAGCAGCTTTAGCTTGGACACTGAAGCTTTCTTT
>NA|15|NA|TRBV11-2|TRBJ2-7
CASSLEPSVTYEQYF
TGTGCCAGCAGCTTAGAACCTAGCGTAACCTACGAGCAGTACTTC
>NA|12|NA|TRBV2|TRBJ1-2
CASSLQLYGYTF
TGTGCCAGCAGTTTACAACTCTATGGCTACACCTTC
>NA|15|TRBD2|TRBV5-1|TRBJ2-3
CASSLPSGSTDTQYF
TGCGCCAGCAGCTTACCTAGCGGGAGTACAGATACGCAGTATTTT
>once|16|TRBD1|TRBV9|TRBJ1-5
CASSPGQGSSNQPQHF
TGTGCCAGCAGCCCGGGACAGGGGTCGTCGAATCAGCCCCAGCATTTT
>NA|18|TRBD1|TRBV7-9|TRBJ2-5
CASSSPAGTGLLRETQYF
TGTGCCAGCAGCTCCCCGGCAGGGACAGGGCTACTTCGAGAGACCCAGTACTTC
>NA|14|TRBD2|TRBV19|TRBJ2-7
CASSPAGASYEQYF
TGTGCCAGTAGTCCAGCGGGGGCCTCCTACGAGCAGTACTTC
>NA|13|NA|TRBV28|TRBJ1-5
CASSFSVNQPQHF
TGTGCCAGCAGTTTTTCCGTAAACCAGCCCCAGCATTTT
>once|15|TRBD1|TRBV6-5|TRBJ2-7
CASRFVGTASYEQYF
TGTGCCAGCAGGTTCGTGGGGACAGCGAGTTACGAGCAGTACTTC
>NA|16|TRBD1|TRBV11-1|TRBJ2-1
CASSLARDRLDNEQFF
TGTGCCAGCAGCCTAGCCCGGGACAGATTAGACAATGAGCAGTTCTTC
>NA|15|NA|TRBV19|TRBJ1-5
CASTPRGGVNQPQHF
TGTGCCAGTACCCCACGGGGGGGAGTGAATCAGCCCCAGCATTTT
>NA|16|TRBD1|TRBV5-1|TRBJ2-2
CASSLGTGGRTGELFF
TGCGCCAGCAGCTTGGGGACAGGGGGCAGAACCGGGGAGCTGTTTTTT
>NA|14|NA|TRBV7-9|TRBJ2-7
CASSHDTSSYEQYF
TGTGCCAGCAGCCACGATACTAGCTCCTACGAGCAGTACTTC
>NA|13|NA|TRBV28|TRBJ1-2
CASSRGLNYGYTF
TGTGCCAGCAGCCGGGGCTTGAACTATGGCTACACCTTC
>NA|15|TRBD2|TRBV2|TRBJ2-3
CAIRGTSGNTDTQYF
TGTGCCATCCGGGGGACTAGCGGGAACACAGATACGCAGTATTTT
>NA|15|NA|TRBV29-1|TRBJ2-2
CSVESGLMNTGELFF
TGCAGCGTCGAATCAGGGTTGATGAACACCGGGGAGCTGTTTTTT
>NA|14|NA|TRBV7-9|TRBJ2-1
CASSPSGSYNEQFF
TGTGCCAGCAGCCCATCGGGGAGTTACAATGAGCAGTTCTTC
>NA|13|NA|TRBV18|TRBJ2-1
CASSPGLGNEQFF
TGTGCCAGCTCACCAGGACTCGGCAATGAGCAGTTCTTC
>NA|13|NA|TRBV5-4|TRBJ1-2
CASSAWDFYGYTF
TGTGCCAGCAGCGCATGGGACTTCTATGGCTACACCTTC
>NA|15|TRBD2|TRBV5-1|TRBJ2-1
CASSPTSGSGNEQFF
TGCGCCAGCAGCCCGACTAGCGGGAGTGGTAATGAGCAGTTCTTC
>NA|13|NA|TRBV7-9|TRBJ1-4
CASSLELGEKLFF
TGTGCCAGCAGCTTAGAACTTGGTGAAAAACTGTTTTTT
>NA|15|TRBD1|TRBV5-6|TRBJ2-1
CASSPTDRVHNEQFF
TGTGCCAGCAGCCCCACTGACAGGGTTCACAATGAGCAGTTCTTC
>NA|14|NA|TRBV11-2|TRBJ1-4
CASSLGGTNEKLFF
TGTGCCAGCAGCTTAGGGGGGACTAATGAAAAACTGTTTTTT
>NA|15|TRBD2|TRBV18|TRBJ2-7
CASSPPGLAALEQYF
TGTGCCAGCTCACCGCCGGGACTAGCGGCACTCGAGCAGTACTTC
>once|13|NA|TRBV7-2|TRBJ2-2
CASSSEGFGELFF
TGTGCCAGCAGCTCGGAAGGATTCGGGGAGCTGTTTTTT
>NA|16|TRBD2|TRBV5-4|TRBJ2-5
CASSLATSGGLKTQYF
TGTGCCAGCAGCTTGGCAACTAGCGGGGGCTTAAAGACCCAGTACTTC
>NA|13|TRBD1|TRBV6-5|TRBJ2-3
CASKGQSPDTQYF
TGTGCCAGCAAGGGACAGTCCCCGGATACGCAGTATTTT
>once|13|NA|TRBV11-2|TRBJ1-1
CASSLDMNTEAFF
TGTGCCAGCAGTCTCGACATGAACACTGAAGCTTTCTTT
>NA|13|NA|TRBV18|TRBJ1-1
CASSQGWNTEAFF
TGTGCCAGCTCTCAGGGGTGGAACACTGAAGCTTTCTTT
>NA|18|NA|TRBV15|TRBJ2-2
CATSRDLGTEGHTGELFF
TGTGCCACCAGCAGAGACCTCGGGACCGAGGGGCACACCGGGGAGCTGTTTTTT
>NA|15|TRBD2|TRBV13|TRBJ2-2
CASSGLAGNTGELFF
TGTGCCAGCAGCGGACTAGCGGGAAACACCGGGGAGCTGTTTTTT
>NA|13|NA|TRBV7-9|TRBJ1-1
CASSRDRLLGAFF
TGTGCCAGCAGCCGCGACAGGCTCCTGGGCGCTTTCTTT
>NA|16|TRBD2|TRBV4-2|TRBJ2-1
CASSQASSGAYNEQFF
TGTGCCAGCAGCCAAGCCTCTAGCGGGGCTTACAATGAGCAGTTCTTC
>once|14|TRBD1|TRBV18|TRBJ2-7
CASSPSGQGREQYF
TGTGCCAGCTCACCCTCTGGACAGGGTCGAGAGCAGTACTTC
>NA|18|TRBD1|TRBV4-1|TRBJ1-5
CASSQDTGQGEGNQPQHF
TGCGCCAGCAGCCAAGACACAGGCCAGGGGGAGGGCAATCAGCCCCAGCATTTT
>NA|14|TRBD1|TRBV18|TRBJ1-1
CASSPRGMNTEAFF
TGTGCCAGCTCACCCAGGGGGATGAACACTGAAGCTTTCTTT
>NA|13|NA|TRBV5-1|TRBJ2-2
CASSLADQRELFF
TGCGCCAGCAGCTTGGCGGACCAAAGGGAGCTGTTTTTT
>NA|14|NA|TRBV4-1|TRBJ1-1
CASSQSRMNTEAFF
TGCGCCAGCAGCCAGTCCCGGATGAACACTGAAGCTTTCTTT
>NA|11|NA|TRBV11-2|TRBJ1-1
CASSPYVTAFF
TGTGCCAGCAGCCCGTATGTCACCGCTTTCTTT
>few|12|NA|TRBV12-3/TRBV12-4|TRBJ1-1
CASTWGTTEAFF
TGTGCCAGCACCTGGGGGACCACTGAAGCTTTCTTT
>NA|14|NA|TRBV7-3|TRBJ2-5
CASSAAGGLKTQYF
TGTGCCAGCAGTGCTGCTGGGGGGTTAAAGACCCAGTACTTC
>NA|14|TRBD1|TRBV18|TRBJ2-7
CASSPTGQPYEQYF
TGTGCCAGCTCACCCACGGGACAGCCCTACGAGCAGTACTTC
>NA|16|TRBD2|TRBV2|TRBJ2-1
CACRGLAGGVYNEQFF
TGTGCCTGCCGGGGACTAGCGGGAGGGGTCTACAATGAGCAGTTCTTC
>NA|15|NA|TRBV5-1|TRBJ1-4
CASSLAVATNEKLFF
TGCGCCAGCAGCTTGGCTGTAGCAACTAATGAAAAACTGTTTTTT